These 27 T cell receptor beta chains were all obtained from the same sample, sequenced in a study of T cell responses to AZD1222 COVID-19 vaccine. The repertoire was sequenced with immunoSEQ multiplex PCR; TCRdb's copy has only in-frame clones and lacks some. The sample has about 53,000 clones, approximately 84% seen once. The sequences come from peripheral blood, collected on day 0 of AZD1222 vaccination. All receptors come from an adult in good health.

As for this clone: The sample holds other DNA sequences that translate to the same CDR3. The CDR3 here is CASSLGGNTEAFF. In nucleotides, the CDR3 is TGTGCCAGCAGCCTTGGAGGGAACACTGAAGCTTTCTTT. The chain recombines TRBV25-1 with TRBJ1-1; unclear D gene. The germline CDR1 and CDR2 sequences are MGHDK and SYGVNS. The V end was cut by 6 bases, the J end by 1 base, with 9 bases between. The CDR3 length is 13 residues.

The chain joins TRBV9 to TRBJ1-1, with D tentatively TRBD1 (5 bases). V was shortened by 0 bases and J by 4 bases, with 13 bases between the two germline ends. The CDR3 consists of 15 residues. The germline V gene encodes CDR1 SGDLS and CDR2 YYNGEE. In DNA form, the CDR3 reads TGTGCCAGCAGCGTAGAGGCTCAGGGCGCCACTGAAGCTTTCTTT. Its protein is CASSVEAQGATEAFF.

The gene calls are TRBV3-1 (or the pseudogene TRBV3-2) and TRBJ2-6; D remains ambiguous. The CDR3 spans 13 residues. From germline, CDR1 is LGHDT and CDR2 YNNKEL (reference sequence). Deletions cut 11 bases from V and 0 bases from J, with 8 bases between. In DNA, the CDR3 is TGTGCCTGTAGGGTCTCTGGGGCCAACGTCCTGACTTTC. Translation gives CACRVSGANVLTF.

The chain couples TRBV6-5 to TRBJ1-1; D may be TRBD1 (5 bases). Trimming took off 2 bases at V and 4 bases at J, with 5 bases between the two ends. Germline V gene lookup returns CDR1 MNHEY and CDR2 SVGAGI. The CDR3 sequence is 12 residues long. The CDR3 region has the DNA TGTGCCAGCAGTTACGGGGGCACTGAAGCTTTCTTT. Its protein product is CASSYGGTEAFF.

This clone was observed a few times. The chain is built from TRBV30 and TRBJ1-2, with 9 bases matching TRBD1. The germline CDR1 and CDR2 sequences are GTSNPN and SVGIG (reference sequence). This CDR3 comprises 13 residues. V gave up 8 bases and J gave up 6 bases; unmatched junction bases: 10. CDR3 DNA: TGTGCCACACCTGGGGACAGGGCGAATGGCTACACCTTC. This gives the protein CATPGDRANGYTF.

The chain has TRBV7-8 and TRBJ1-3; D unclear. The CDR3 consists of 15 residues. Germline-derived CDR1 and CDR2 are SGHVS and FQNEAQ. The V gene lost 0 bases and the J gene lost 0 bases, with 6 bases spanning the gap. Written as DNA, the CDR3 is TGTGCCAGCAGCTTAGCGGCAGGCTCTGGAAACACCATATATTTT. Translating gives CASSLAAGSGNTIYF.

The gene calls are TRBV19 and TRBJ2-7, with D perhaps TRBD2 (6 bases). Trimming took 8 bases from V and 3 from J, leaving 17 bases between them. Germline CDR1 reads LNHDA; CDR2 reads SQIVND (reference sequence). The CDR3 sequence is 14 residues long. Written as DNA, the CDR3 is TGTGCCAGTTCTAGCGCGGTAGAGGGCTACGAGCAGTACTTC. Translated, it gives CASSSAVEGYEQYF.

The V call is TRBV29-1, the J call TRBJ2-3, with a possible D match to TRBD2 (6 bases). This CDR3 has 14 residues. V shed 6 bases and J shed 2 bases, with 15 bases lying between them. Germline values: CDR1 SQVTM, CDR2 ANQGSEA. In DNA form, the CDR3 reads TGCAGCGTCCATGGAGGGGTTACCACAGATACGCAGTATTTT. Translation: CSVHGGVTTDTQYF.

The chain has TRBV5-1 and TRBJ2-1; 11 positions match TRBD2. The CDR3 is 19 amino acids. V lost 4 bases to trimming and J lost 7 bases; unmatched junction nucleotides: 19. The germline V gene has CDR1 SGHRS and CDR2 YFSETQ. In DNA, the CDR3 is TGCGCCAGCAGCCCACGACAGGGGCGACTAGCGGGGCTTCGGAATGAGCAGTTCTTC. It encodes CASSPRQGRLAGLRNEQFF.

This chain connects TRBV6-5 to TRBJ1-1, with D perhaps TRBD1 (6 bases). With 6 bases removed from V and 5 bases from J, the gap between germline ends came to 16 bases. CDR3 length equals 14 residues. Germline CDR1 and CDR2: MNHEY and SVGAGI. CDR3 protein: CASSSEPGATEAFF. DNA for the CDR3: TGTGCCAGCAGCTCTGAACCGGGGGCAACTGAAGCTTTCTTT.

The table lists this clone with a few counts. The chain recombines TRBV28 with TRBJ1-4; TRBD1 aligns across 7 bases. Trimming removed 2 bases from V and 8 bases from J; junction bases left unmatched: 5. Germline V gives CDR1 MDHEN, CDR2 SYDVKM. The length of the CDR3 is 14 residues. CDR3 protein: CASSLQGGREKLFF. The CDR3 DNA reads as TGTGCCAGCAGTTTACAGGGGGGAAGGGAAAAACTGTTTTTT.

The chain links TRBV29-1 to TRBJ1-3; D is uncertain. The V gene's germline CDR1 is SQVTM and CDR2 ANQGSEA. This CDR3 spans 13 amino acids. Between the trimmed V and J ends, which lost 4 bases and 1 base, there was a span of 8 bases. DNA for the CDR3: TGCAGCGTTGTGACACTTTCTGGAAACACCATATATTTT. This encodes CSVVTLSGNTIYF.

This clone was seen a single time. V usage is TRBV7-2 and J usage is TRBJ1-2; 7 bases fit TRBD1. The CDR3 loop spans 13 amino acids. Germline V gene sequence: CDR1 SGHTA, CDR2 FQGNSA. J was trimmed by 5 bases and V by 1 base; bases with no gene match: 1. The CDR3 region is CASSLGTGYGYTF. Written as DNA, the CDR3 is TGTGCCAGCAGCTTAGGGACAGGTTATGGCTACACCTTC.

This clone was counted once. The rearrangement links TRBV18 to TRBJ1-6, with D tentatively TRBD1 (5 bases). In germline, CDR1 is KGHSH, CDR2 LQKENI. V was clipped by 0 bases and J by 9 bases, with 12 bases between them. CDR3 size: 15 residues. The CDR3 here is CASSPPSGGASPLHF. The CDR3 nucleotides are TGTGCCAGCTCACCACCGTCCGGGGGAGCTTCACCCCTCCACTTT. The full variable domain, in which reference TRBV18 and TRBJ1-6 provide the parts outside the CDR3, is NAGVMQNPRHLVRRRGQEARLRCSPMKGHSHVYWYRQLPEEGLKFMVYLQKENIIDESGMPKERFSAEFPKEGPSILRIQQVVRGDSAAYFCASSPPSGGASPLHFGNGTRLTVT.

This clone was counted a few times. The chain carries TRBV11-2 and TRBJ2-5; D unresolved. The V end was cut by 8 bases, the J end by 5 bases, with 18 bases between. The CDR3 runs to 14 residues. Per germline, CDR1 SGHAT and CDR2 FQNNGV. CDR3 nucleotides: TGTGCCAGCTCCAAAGGTCGGCCGTGGGAGACCCAGTACTTC. This translates into CASSKGRPWETQYF.

The chain has TRBV5-1 and TRBJ2-2, with D possibly matching TRBD2 (5 bases). Germline CDR1 reads SGHRS; CDR2 reads YFSETQ. V shed 0 bases and J shed 1 base, with 7 bases lying between them. There are 15 residues in the CDR3. This chain's CDR3 is CASSLARGNTGELFF. The CDR3 DNA sequence: TGCGCCAGCAGCTTGGCCCGGGGGAACACCGGGGAGCTGTTTTTT.

This clone was found once. The V gene is TRBV7-3, the J gene TRBJ2-5; 9 bases are a match to TRBD2. V shed 5 bases, J shed 3 bases, and the junction held 7 bases outside the gene matches. In germline, CDR1 is SGHTA, CDR2 FQGTGA. The CDR3 covers 15 residues. In DNA, the CDR3 is TGTGCCAGCAGCGCAACGGCTAGCGGGAAAGAGACCCAGTACTTC. It specifies CASSATASGKETQYF.

CDR3 protein: CASGWGAASSTDTQYF. DNA for the CDR3: TGTGCTAGTGGTTGGGGGGCGGCTTCTAGCACAGATACGCAGTATTTT. The chain is built from TRBV12-5 and TRBJ2-3; either TRBD1 or TRBD2 may supply D (6 bases each). CDR1 is LGHNT, CDR2 FRNRAP, per germline. Trimming took off 4 bases at V and 0 bases at J, with 14 bases between the two ends. The CDR3 consists of 16 residues.

V is TRBV6-5 and J is TRBJ1-2; D gene ambiguous. Trimming pared 1 base from V and 5 bases from J, leaving 8 bases between. This CDR3 has 13 amino acids. From germline, CDR1 is MNHEY and CDR2 SVGAGI. CDR3 region: CASSYWEAYGYTF. The CDR3 DNA follows: TGTGCCAGCAGTTACTGGGAGGCTTATGGCTACACCTTC.

V and J are TRBV12-3 or TRBV12-4 and TRBJ2-7; D call uncertain. Trimming stripped 7 bases from V and 2 bases from J, with 12 bases between. The CDR3 is 13 residues long. The CDR3 DNA reads as TGTGCCAGCAATTCCGACACCACCTACGAGCAGTACTTC. Amino acids: CASNSDTTYEQYF.

The chain carries TRBV18 and TRBJ1-3; D is uncertain. The CDR3 is made up of 15 amino acids. Germline CDR1 and CDR2: KGHSH and LQKENI. The ends were cut back, 6 bases at V and 1 base at J, with 13 bases in the middle. The CDR3 reads CASSLDLSSGNTIYF. As DNA, the CDR3 is TGTGCCAGCTCTCTCGATCTTTCTTCTGGAAACACCATATATTTT.

This chain connects TRBV5-4 to TRBJ1-6, with D possibly TRBD1 on 5 matching bases. Germline V gene lookup returns CDR1 SGHNT and CDR2 YYREEE (reference sequence). The CDR3 has 13 residues. V was pared by 0 bases and J by 10 bases, with 8 bases between. The CDR3 loop is CASSLDRTSPLHF. CDR3 nucleotide sequence: TGTGCCAGCAGCTTGGACAGGACGTCACCCCTCCACTTT.

This clone was picked up one time. The V gene is TRBV12-3 or TRBV12-4, the J gene TRBJ1-1; D gene uncertain. This CDR3 comprises 13 residues. V was shortened by 7 bases and J by 2 bases, with 11 bases between the two germline ends. CDR3 coding DNA: TGTGCCAGCACGTCCCCATCCAACACTGAAGCTTTCTTT. Translating gives CASTSPSNTEAFF.

The rearrangement links TRBV5-7 to TRBJ2-2, with 7 bases aligning to TRBD2. TRBV5-7 is an open reading frame whose function is uncertain. Germline trimming cut 5 bases from V and 6 bases from J; bases unmatched to any gene: 10. This CDR3 spans 15 amino acids. In DNA, the CDR3 is TGTGCCAGCAGGGAGTGGGGGGGTAGCCCCGGGGAGCTGTTTTTT. It is translated as CASREWGGSPGELFF.

The CDR3 here is CASTLLGGEGSPLHF. CDR3 in DNA: TGTGCCAGCACCCTCCTCGGAGGGGAGGGTTCACCCCTCCACTTT. V usage is TRBV27 and J usage is TRBJ1-6; D may be TRBD1 (5 bases). The CDR3 runs to 15 residues. The germline gives CDR1 MNHEY, CDR2 SMNVEV (reference sequence). Trimming removed 7 bases from V and 9 bases from J, with 19 bases in between.

Many counts were recorded for this clone. The V and J genes are TRBV19 and TRBJ1-5, with D uncertain. The CDR3 spans 14 residues. V dropped 4 bases and J dropped 3 bases, with 10 bases sitting between them. Germline V gene data show CDR1 as LNHDA and CDR2 as SQIVND (reference sequence). The CDR3, as DNA: TGTGCCAGTAGTACCGGACGGTACAATCAGCCCCAGCATTTT. The encoded protein is CASSTGRYNQPQHF.

V usage is TRBV3-1 (or the pseudogene TRBV3-2) and J usage is TRBJ1-4; 9 nucleotides align to TRBD1. Germline assignment: CDR1 LGHDT and CDR2 YNNKEL (reference sequence). The CDR3 is made up of 16 amino acids. The trim removed 0 bases at V and 7 bases at J, leaving 6 bases unmatched. The CDR3 region is CASSQDVGQGGEKLFF. DNA of the CDR3: TGTGCCAGCAGCCAAGATGTGGGACAGGGAGGTGAAAAACTGTTTTTT.